Shown below are 9 T cell receptor beta chains from a single sample sequenced in a study of T cells after yellow fever vaccination (dated by TCRdb to between 2018 and 2021). Explained via the paper, the treatment or condition label denotes: live attenuated yellow fever vaccine strain. The library relied on 5' RACE. TCRdb lists the instrument as Illumina NovaSeq 6000. TCRdb reworked the public reads: Q25 trimming with fastp, MiXCR clone assembly, productive beta chains retained. Here each entry gathers all rows of one CDR3 protein and keeps the most common genes and DNA. The sample table shows hundreds of thousands of distinct CDR3 sequences, and around 12% are seen once. The top ten clones comprise approximately 3.3% of the sample. The sample in question was CD4+ T cells sorted from PBMCs, obtained 15 days after the yellow fever booster vaccination. These receptors were taken from a man aged 18 to 29 who received the YFV17D yellow fever vaccine.

This chain connects TRBV11-2 to TRBJ2-1; tentatively, D is TRBD2 (7 bases). The CDR3 consists of 16 residues. Germline assignment: CDR1 SGHAT and CDR2 FQNNGV. Trimming left V 3 bases short and J 8 bases short, with 20 bases between. The CDR3 here is CASSFSAGAIGYEQFF. For the CDR3, the DNA is TGTGCCAGCAGCTTCTCTGCGGGGGCTATAGGGTATGAGCAGTTCTTC.

In this sample, this clonotype turned up a few times. The chain has TRBV5-1 and TRBJ2-3; 7 bases line up with TRBD1. There are 13 residues in the CDR3. Looked up from germline, CDR1 is SGHRS and CDR2 is YFSETQ. J gave up 9 bases and V 3 bases, and 7 bases lay outside the gene matches. The CDR3 bases are TGCGCCAGCAGCTCCAACCAGGGGGAGACGCAGTATTTT. Translating gives CASSSNQGETQYF.

The CDR3 spells CASSPQGALHEQYF. The CDR3 nucleotides read TGTGCCAGCAGTCCCCAGGGGGCTCTGCACGAGCAGTACTTC. This sequence joins TRBV6-6 and TRBJ2-7; TRBD1 agrees at 8 bases. V shed 5 bases, J shed 5 bases, and the junction held 8 bases outside the gene matches. Germline-derived CDR1 and CDR2 are MNHNY and SVGAGI (reference sequence). This CDR3 has 14 amino acids.

V usage is TRBV6-1 and J usage is TRBJ2-7; TRBD1 aligns across 7 bases. Germline CDR1 MNHNS, CDR2 SASEGT. The V segment lost 4 bases and the J segment 5 bases; nucleotides outside the gene matches: 11. CDR3 length equals 15 residues. DNA for the CDR3: TGTGCCAGCAGTGGAAACAGGGGTCCAGGGCACGAGCAGTACGTC. Protein sequence: CASSGNRGPGHEQYV.

The rearrangement uses TRBV5-1 and TRBJ2-3; D is possibly TRBD1 or TRBD2 (6 bases each). This CDR3 has 18 amino acids. Looked up from germline, CDR1 is SGHRS and CDR2 is YFSETQ. The ends were cut back, 0 bases at V and 4 bases at J, with 21 bases in the middle. CDR3: CASSLGGASRFYADTQYF. Here the CDR3 DNA reads TGCGCCAGCAGCTTGGGGGGGGCCTCTAGGTTTTATGCAGATACGCAGTATTTT. Filled out from reference TRBV5-1 and TRBJ2-3, the complete variable domain reads KAGVTQTPRYLIKTRGQQVTLSCSPISGHRSVSWYQQTPGQGLQFLFEYFSETQRNKGNFPGRFSGRQFSNSRSEMNVSTLELGDSALYLCASSLGGASRFYADTQYFGPGTRLTVL.

In this sample, this clonotype turned up a few times. The chain has TRBV15 and TRBJ2-1; 13 bases are shared with TRBD2. In germline, CDR1 is LNHNV, CDR2 YYDKDF (reference sequence). The V segment lost 1 base and the J segment 10 bases; nucleotides outside the gene matches: 16. This CDR3 is 19 amino acids long. The CDR3 is CATSRAARRLAGGLTEQFF. Written as DNA, the CDR3 is TGTGCCACCAGCAGAGCCGCCCGACGACTAGCGGGGGGACTCACGGAGCAGTTCTTC. The whole variable domain, filled in from reference TRBV15 and TRBJ2-1, reads DAMVIQNPRYQVTQFGKPVTLSCSQTLNHNVMYWYQQKSSQAPKLLFHYYDKDFNNEADTPDNFQSRRPNTSFCFLDIRSPGLGDTAMYLCATSRAARRLAGGLTEQFFGPGTRLTVL.

This clonotype was counted between two and nine times. The chain combines TRBV4-2 with TRBJ1-5; D gene ambiguous. This CDR3 is built from 14 residues. Trimming took off 1 base at V and 5 bases at J, with 9 bases between the two ends. Germline V CDR1 and CDR2: LGHNA, YNFKEQ. The CDR3 loop is CASSQGERDQPQHF. The CDR3 DNA follows: TGTGCCAGCAGCCAAGGGGAACGGGATCAGCCCCAGCATTTT.

This clonotype was seen at least ten times. The chain is built from TRBV11-2 and TRBJ2-3, with 9 bases matching TRBD2. Per germline, CDR1 SGHAT and CDR2 FQNNGV. V was clipped by 8 bases and J by 5 bases; unmatched bases: 5. The CDR3 consists of 13 residues. CDR3 amino acids: CASAGGLKDTQYF. The CDR3 DNA reads TGTGCCAGCGCGGGGGGGCTTAAAGATACGCAGTATTTT.

This clonotype turned up a few times. The rearrangement uses TRBV20-1 and TRBJ2-3; D uncertain. Trimming stripped 1 base from V and 1 base from J, with 12 bases between. The germline gives CDR1 DFQATT, CDR2 SNEGSKA (reference sequence). The CDR3 is 15 residues long. CDR3 nucleotides: TGCAGTGCTAGAGTGGCTCATCTCGGCACAGATACGCAGTATTTT. Translated: CSARVAHLGTDTQYF.